Below are 27 T cell receptor beta chains sequenced from a single sample in a study of blood T cell repertoires in COVID-19. Sequencing used immunoSEQ multiplex PCR; TCRdb keeps in-frame clones, though not all of them. The sample includes around 270,000 clones, around 89% of them seen just once. The specimen was peripheral blood. Receptor source: a man younger than 45 with acute or convalescent COVID-19.

The J gene is TRBJ2-1, the V gene TRBV28; 7 nucleotides match TRBD1. The CDR3 runs 13 residues. V shed 8 bases and J 9 bases; nucleotides not matched to a gene: 10. CDR1 MDHEN and CDR2 SYDVKM come from the germline V gene. CDR3 in DNA: TGTGCCAGCCACAGGGGACCCTTTAGTGAGCAGTTCTTC. It encodes CASHRGPFSEQFF.

CDR3 sequence (DNA): TGTGCCAGCAGCTTAGGACTAGCGGGAGGTCCAGATACGCAGTATTTT. It encodes CASSLGLAGGPDTQYF. This chain uses TRBV7-9 with TRBJ2-3; the match to TRBD2 covers 13 bases. Germline-derived CDR1 and CDR2 are SEHNR and FQNEAQ (reference sequence). The CDR3 length is 16 residues. Germline trimming cut 1 base from V and 4 bases from J; bases unmatched to any gene: 2.

The gene calls are TRBV9 and TRBJ2-3; D call uncertain. In germline, CDR1 is SGDLS, CDR2 YYNGEE. V was cut by 4 bases and J by 2 bases, with 11 bases left in between. The CDR3 totals 14 residues. CDR3 in DNA: TGTGCCAGCAGCCCCCATCAAAACACAGATACGCAGTATTTT. Translating it yields CASSPHQNTDTQYF.

This clone appeared once. The rearrangement links TRBV3-1 (or the pseudogene TRBV3-2) to TRBJ2-3; possibly TRBD1 for D (6 bases). The CDR3 has 13 residues. CDR1 and CDR2 from the germline V gene are LGHDT and YNNKEL (reference sequence). V gave up 6 bases and J gave up 2 bases, with 9 bases separating them. The CDR3 coding sequence is TGTGCCAGCAGACAGGGAGTCACAGATACGCAGTATTTT. Its translation: CASRQGVTDTQYF.

The chain uses TRBV3-1 (or the pseudogene TRBV3-2) and TRBJ2-3, with 9 positions matching TRBD2. V was pared by 0 bases and J by 6 bases, with 4 bases of the junction left unmatched. The germline V gene has CDR1 LGHDT and CDR2 YNNKEL (reference sequence). The CDR3 spans 15 residues. DNA of the CDR3: TGTGCCAGCAGCCAAGACCGGCGGGGGGGGGATACGCAGTATTTT. It yields the protein CASSQDRRGGDTQYF.

The chain joins TRBV28 to TRBJ1-5, with TRBD1 matching 8 bases. J lost 4 bases, V lost 5 bases, and 13 bases had no gene match. CDR3 size: 17 residues. Germline V gene sequence: CDR1 MDHEN, CDR2 SYDVKM. The CDR3 loop is CASSTLGQGNGNQPQHF. CDR3 sequence (DNA): TGTGCCAGCAGTACCCTCGGACAGGGAAATGGAAATCAGCCCCAGCATTTT. Together with reference TRBV28 and TRBJ1-5, the CDR3 gives the full variable domain: DVKVTQSSRYLVKRTGEKVFLECVQDMDHENMFWYRQDPGLGLRLIYFSYDVKMKEKGDIPEGYSVSREKKERFSLILESASTNQTSMYLCASSTLGQGNGNQPQHFGDGTRLSIL.

With regard to this clone: This sample also contains other DNA sequences that code for the same CDR3. This chain uses TRBV28 with TRBJ1-2; TRBD1 matches at 8 bases. This CDR3 comprises 14 residues. Per germline, CDR1 MDHEN and CDR2 SYDVKM. With V trimmed by 5 bases and J by 8 bases, 10 bases remained unmatched. The DNA of the CDR3 is TGTGCCAGCAGTCTGGGTCAGGGGGCTGGAGGCTACACCTTC. This encodes CASSLGQGAGGYTF.

This chain connects TRBV6-4 to TRBJ2-1; the D gene is possibly TRBD2 (6 bases). Germline V lookup: CDR1 MRHNA, CDR2 SNTAGT. Trimming removed 2 bases from V and 9 bases from J, with 11 bases in between. The CDR3 is 13 residues long. The CDR3 protein is CASSDQSGFEQFF. In DNA, the CDR3 is TGTGCCAGCAGTGACCAGAGCGGGTTTGAGCAGTTCTTC.

The chain is built from TRBV23-1 and TRBJ1-4; a possible D gene is TRBD1 (5 bases). TRBV23-1 is placed among ORFs of uncertain function. V lost 2 bases and J lost 6, with 19 bases in between. The length of the CDR3 is 17 residues. This CDR3 reads CASSQDSGRDSHEKLFF. The CDR3, as DNA: TGCGCCAGCAGTCAAGATTCCGGCAGGGATAGCCATGAAAAACTGTTTTTT.

This sequence joins TRBV10-3 and TRBJ2-5; 10 positions agree with TRBD2. The CDR3 is 16 amino acids. CDR1 ENHRY and CDR2 SYGVKD come from the germline V gene. V lost 2 bases to trimming and J lost 1 base; unmatched junction nucleotides: 4. DNA of the CDR3: TGTGCCATCAGTGAGATGGCTAGCGGGAGCCAAGAGACCCAGTACTTC. Protein product: CAISEMASGSQETQYF.

The chain couples TRBV4-2 to TRBJ1-4; D unresolved. The CDR3 contains 15 residues. Germline CDR1 and CDR2: LGHNA and YNFKEQ. Trimming cost V 1 base and J 7 bases, with 13 bases left between them. For the CDR3, the DNA is TGTGCCAGCAGCCAAGCCTCCGGGGTGGGTGAAAAACTGTTTTTT. Protein product: CASSQASGVGEKLFF.

This rearrangement joins TRBV11-2 to TRBJ2-7; 9 bases agree with TRBD1. The CDR3 is 14 residues long. The V gene's germline CDR1 is SGHAT and CDR2 FQNNGV. Trimming cost V 5 bases and J 3 bases; bases outside gene matches: 5. CDR3: CASSQGQGVYEQYF. CDR3 DNA: TGTGCCAGCAGCCAGGGACAGGGCGTCTACGAGCAGTACTTC. The full variable domain, in which reference TRBV11-2 and TRBJ2-7 provide the parts outside the CDR3, is EAGVAQSPRYKIIEKRQSVAFWCNPISGHATLYWYQQILGQGPKLLIQFQNNGVVDDSQLPKDRFSAERLKGVDSTLKIQPAKLEDSAVYLCASSQGQGVYEQYFGPGTRLTVT.

The count of this clone is one. The chain couples TRBV2 to TRBJ1-6; the match to TRBD1 covers 8 bases. The CDR3 loop spans 14 amino acids. The germline CDR1 and CDR2 sequences are SNHLY and FYNNEI. The V and J ends lost 6 bases and 10 bases, in that order; junction bases with no gene match: 8. CDR3 nucleotide sequence: TGTGCCAGCAGGAGACAGGGGCAGATATCACCCCTCCACTTT. Protein product: CASRRQGQISPLHF.

The chain uses TRBV11-3 and TRBJ1-1; no clear D gene. Looked up from germline, CDR1 is SGHNT and CDR2 is YENEEA. V was cut by 5 bases and J by 3 bases, with 10 bases left in between. The CDR3 has 13 amino acids. CDR3: CASSAIPDTEAFF. Written as DNA, the CDR3 is TGTGCCAGCAGCGCGATACCGGACACTGAAGCTTTCTTT.

The chain employs TRBV9 and TRBJ1-3, with TRBD1 matching 7 bases. The ends lost 3 bases at V and 3 bases at J; junction bases unmatched: 3. The CDR3 covers 14 residues. Germline values: CDR1 SGDLS, CDR2 YYNGEE. CDR3 in DNA: TGTGCCAGCAGCGCGAGGGACAGTGGAAACACCATATATTTT. Its translation: CASSARDSGNTIYF.

CDR3 protein: CAITDRVYGYTF. Written as DNA, the CDR3 is TGTGCCATCACCGACAGGGTCTATGGCTACACCTTC. The chain couples TRBV28 to TRBJ1-2, with 7 bases matching TRBD1. Germline V lookup: CDR1 MDHEN, CDR2 SYDVKM. With V trimmed by 10 bases and J by 4 bases, 6 bases remained unmatched. This CDR3 has 12 amino acids.

The J gene is TRBJ2-5, the V gene TRBV7-2; 9 positions match TRBD2. Germline assignment: CDR1 SGHTA and CDR2 FQGNSA. V dropped 1 base and J dropped 5; count of bases not matched to a gene: 5. The CDR3 is made up of 15 amino acids. In nucleotides, the CDR3 is TGTGCCAGCAGCTTAGGTAGCGGGGGCGGGGAGACCCAGTACTTC. It translates to CASSLGSGGGETQYF.

The V call is TRBV9, the J call TRBJ2-7; 7 bases are a match to TRBD2. The V gene end was trimmed by 2 bases and the J gene end by 2 bases; junction bases not matched to a gene: 10. Germline lookup yields CDR1 SGDLS and CDR2 YYNGEE. This CDR3 comprises 16 residues. CDR3 in DNA: TGTGCCAGCAGCGTCGGTGGGAGCGGGATTACCTACGAGCAGTACTTC. It translates to CASSVGGSGITYEQYF.

This clone has just one count. The chain joins TRBV14 to TRBJ2-1, with D possibly being TRBD1 (6 bases). Germline-derived CDR1 and CDR2 are SGHDN and FVKESK. This CDR3 spans 15 amino acids. Trimming took 3 bases from V and 7 from J, leaving 16 bases between them. The CDR3 sequence is CASSHRGPQGNEQFF. The DNA of the CDR3 is TGTGCCAGCAGCCACCGTGGCCCCCAGGGGAATGAGCAGTTCTTC.

The J gene is TRBJ2-1, the V gene TRBV6-5; 12 nucleotides agree with TRBD2. This CDR3 has 15 amino acids. Germline lookup yields CDR1 MNHEY and CDR2 SVGAGI. The trim removed 6 bases at V and 6 bases at J, leaving 6 bases unmatched. As DNA, the CDR3 is TGTGCCAGCAGGACCGGGACTAGCGGGTTCAATGAGCAGTTCTTC. It encodes CASRTGTSGFNEQFF.

The chain combines TRBV7-3 with TRBJ2-1; 9 bases line up with TRBD1. This CDR3 contains 13 residues. Germline V gene data show CDR1 as SGHTA and CDR2 as FQGTGA. Trimming at V came to 4 bases and at J to 10 bases, leaving 5 bases not matched to a gene. CDR3 DNA sequence: TGTGCCAGCAGCTGGAACAGGGGGCGGGAGCAGTTCTTC. Amino acids: CASSWNRGREQFF. The variable domain in full, completed from reference TRBV7-3 and TRBJ2-1, reads GAGVSQTPSNKVTEKGKYVELRCDPISGHTALYWYRQSLGQGPEFLIYFQGTGAADDSGLPNDRFFAVRPEGSVSTLKIQRTERGDSAVYLCASSWNRGREQFFGPGTRLTVL.

The chain employs TRBV6-1 and TRBJ1-2; D is undetermined. The V end was cut by 0 bases, the J end by 4 bases, with 6 bases between. Germline CDR1 MNHNS, CDR2 SASEGT. This CDR3 spans 13 amino acids. This CDR3 reads CASSEAPVYGYTF. In DNA form, the CDR3 reads TGTGCCAGCAGTGAAGCACCAGTCTATGGCTACACCTTC.

This chain links TRBV3-1 (or the pseudogene TRBV3-2) with TRBJ2-7, with D hard to call. This CDR3 has 11 residues. V was pared by 5 bases and J by 1 base, with 3 bases between. CDR1 and CDR2 (germline): LGHDT, YNNKEL (reference sequence). Here the CDR3 reads CASSYSYEQYF. The CDR3 DNA sequence: TGTGCCAGCAGCTATTCCTACGAGCAGTACTTC.

V usage is TRBV18 and J usage is TRBJ1-4, with TRBD1 matching over 7 bases. There are 18 residues in the CDR3. With V trimmed by 3 bases and J by 7 bases, 17 bases remained unmatched. Germline-derived CDR1 and CDR2 are KGHSH and LQKENI. The CDR3, as DNA: TGTGCCAGCTCACCTTCAGGGGGGCAGTCGATCTTATTTGAAAAACTGTTTTTT. This gives the protein CASSPSGGQSILFEKLFF.

The chain has TRBV5-4 and TRBJ2-3; the match to TRBD2 covers 8 bases. V shed 1 base and J 1 base; nucleotides not matched to a gene: 2. Germline loops: CDR1 SGHNT, CDR2 YYREEE (reference sequence). CDR3 length: 15 amino acids. This CDR3 is CASSLSRGGTDTQYF. The CDR3 bases are TGTGCCAGCAGCTTGTCGCGGGGGGGCACAGATACGCAGTATTTT. Supplemented by reference TRBV5-4 and TRBJ2-3, the full variable domain reads ETGVTQSPTHLIKTRGQQVTLRCSSQSGHNTVSWYQQALGQGPQFIFQYYREEENGRGNFPPRFSGLQFPNYSSELNVNALELDDSALYLCASSLSRGGTDTQYFGPGTRLTVL.

The chain couples TRBV6-5 to TRBJ2-1; 7 nucleotides agree with TRBD1. The V segment lost 5 bases and the J segment 11 bases; nucleotides outside the gene matches: 9. This CDR3 is built from 13 residues. Germline V CDR1 and CDR2: MNHEY, SVGAGI. The CDR3 coding sequence is TGTGCCAGCAGTCGAAACAGGGGATCCAAGCAGTTCTTC. Its translation: CASSRNRGSKQFF.

The chain recombines TRBV10-1 with TRBJ2-1, with 12 bases aligning to TRBD2. Germline V lookup: CDR1 WNHNN, CDR2 SYGVQD (reference sequence). The CDR3 consists of 17 residues. V shed 0 bases, J shed 5 bases, and the junction held 5 bases outside the gene matches. The CDR3 DNA reads TGCGCCAGCAGTGAGTCCCGGACTAGCGGGGAGAACAATGAGCAGTTCTTC. This encodes CASSESRTSGENNEQFF.